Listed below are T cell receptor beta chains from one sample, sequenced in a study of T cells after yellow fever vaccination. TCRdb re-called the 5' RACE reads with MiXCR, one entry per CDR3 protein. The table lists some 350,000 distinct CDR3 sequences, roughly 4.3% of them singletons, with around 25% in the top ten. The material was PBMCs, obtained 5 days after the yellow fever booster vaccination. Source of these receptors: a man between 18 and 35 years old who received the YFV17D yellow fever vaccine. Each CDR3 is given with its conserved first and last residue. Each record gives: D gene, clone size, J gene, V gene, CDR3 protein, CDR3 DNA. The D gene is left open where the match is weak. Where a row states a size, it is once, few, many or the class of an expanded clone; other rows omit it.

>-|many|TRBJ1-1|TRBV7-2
CASSSSAYTEAFF
TGTGCCAGCAGCTCCTCAGCTTACACTGAAGCTTTCTTT
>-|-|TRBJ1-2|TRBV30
CAWSETHNQGMANYGYPF
TGTGCCTGGAGTGAAACACATAACCAGGGCATGGCTAACTATGGCTACCCCTTC
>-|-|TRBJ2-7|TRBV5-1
CASSLSPGALSYEQYF
TGCGCCAGCAGCTTGTCCCCGGGGGCCCTCTCCTACGAGCAGTACTTC
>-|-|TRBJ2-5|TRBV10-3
CAISARGEQTQYF
TGTGCCATCAGTGCGAGAGGGGAGCAGACCCAGTACTTC
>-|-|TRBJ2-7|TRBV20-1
CSAQGGRAKGYEQYF
TGCAGTGCTCAAGGAGGCCGGGCTAAAGGATACGAGCAGTACTTC
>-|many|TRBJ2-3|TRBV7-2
CASSLAWQGHTQYF
TGTGCCAGCAGCTTAGCTTGGCAGGGCCATACGCAGTATTTT
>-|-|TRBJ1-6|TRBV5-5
CASSLDGTYNSPLHF
TGTGCCAGCAGCTTGGATGGGACATATAATTCACCCCTCCACTTT
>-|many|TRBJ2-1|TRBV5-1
CASSLWDCCSYNEQFF
TGCGCCAGCAGCTTGTGGGACTGCTGCTCCTACAATGAGCAGTTCTTC
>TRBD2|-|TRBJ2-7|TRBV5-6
CACSGGLEVDEQYF
TGTGCCTGCAGCGGGGGACTAGAGGTCGACGAGCAGTACTTC
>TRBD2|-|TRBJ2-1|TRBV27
CASSLRRGEGNEQFF
TGTGCCAGCAGTTTAAGGCGGGGGGAAGGGAATGAGCAGTTCTTC
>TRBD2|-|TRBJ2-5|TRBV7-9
CALGGGQETQYF
TGTGCCCTGGGCGGGGGTCAAGAGACCCAGTACTTC
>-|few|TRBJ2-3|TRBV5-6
CASSPGETDTQYF
TGTGCCAGCAGCCCCGGGGAGACAGATACGCAGTATTTT
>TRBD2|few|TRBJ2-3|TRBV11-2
CASSQRLAWADTQYF
TGTGCCAGCAGCCAAAGACTAGCGTGGGCAGATACGCAGTATTTT
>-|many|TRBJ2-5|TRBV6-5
CASRSVLGEETQYF
TGTGCCAGCAGATCGGTTTTGGGGGAAGAGACCCAGTACTTC
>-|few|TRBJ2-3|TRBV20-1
CSAREWGLARDTQYF
TGCAGTGCTAGAGAGTGGGGGCTAGCTCGAGATACGCAGTATTTT
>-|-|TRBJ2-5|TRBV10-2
CASSGTTTGQETQYF
TGCGCCAGCAGTGGGACGACGACGGGTCAAGAGACCCAGTACTTC
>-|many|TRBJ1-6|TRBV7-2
CASSVRGHSPLHF
TGTGCCAGCAGCGTCAGGGGCCATTCACCCCTCCACTTT
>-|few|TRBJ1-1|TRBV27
CASRRRGGDLLNTEAFF
TGTGCCAGCAGGCGCCGGGGGGGAGATCTCTTGAACACTGAAGCTTTCTTT
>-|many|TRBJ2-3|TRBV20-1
CSTYAEQRTDTQYF
TGCAGTACTTACGCGGAGCAGCGAACAGATACGCAGTATTTT
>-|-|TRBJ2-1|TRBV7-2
CASSLDHEQFF
TGTGCCAGCAGCTTAGATCATGAGCAGTTCTTC
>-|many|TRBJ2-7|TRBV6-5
CASSPDRREQYF
TGTGCCAGCAGCCCCGACAGGCGCGAGCAGTACTTC
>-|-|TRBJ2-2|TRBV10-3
CAISTDAMGGELFF
TGTGCCATCAGCACGGATGCGATGGGCGGGGAGCTGTTTTTT
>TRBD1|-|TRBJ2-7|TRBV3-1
CASRQSGTGSSSSYEQYF
TGTGCCAGCAGGCAAAGCGGGACAGGGTCGTCTAGCTCCTACGAGCAGTACTTC
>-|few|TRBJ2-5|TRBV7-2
CASSRGGRRAETQYF
TGTGCCAGCAGCCGCGGTGGGCGGCGGGCGGAGACCCAGTACTTC
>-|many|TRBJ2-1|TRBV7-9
CASSLHDSYSYNEQFF
TGTGCCAGCAGCTTACACGACAGCTACTCCTACAATGAGCAGTTCTTC
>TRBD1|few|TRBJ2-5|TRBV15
CATSRAPGTEETQYF
TGTGCCACCAGCAGAGCACCGGGGACAGAAGAGACCCAGTACTTC
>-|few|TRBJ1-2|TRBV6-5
CASSYSDSTVPVKGYTF
TGTGCCAGCAGTTACTCAGATTCGACAGTCCCAGTAAAAGGCTACACCTTC
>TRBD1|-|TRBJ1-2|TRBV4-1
CASSPSDRHQGYTF
TGCGCCAGCAGCCCGTCGGACAGGCATCAAGGCTACACCTTC
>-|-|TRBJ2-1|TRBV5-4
CASSLARQINEQFF
TGTGCCAGCAGCTTGGCCCGACAGATCAATGAGCAGTTCTTC
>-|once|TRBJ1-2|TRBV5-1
CASSLENGPYGYTF
TGCGCCAGCAGCTTGGAAAACGGACCCTATGGCTACACCTTC
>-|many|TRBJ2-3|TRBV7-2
CASSVKFTDTQYF
TGTGCCAGCAGCGTTAAGTTCACAGATACGCAGTATTTT
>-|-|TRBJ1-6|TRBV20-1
CSARAPGLPLHF
TGCAGTGCTAGAGCGCCAGGGCTGCCCCTCCACTTT
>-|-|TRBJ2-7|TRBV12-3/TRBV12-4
CASNLRGYEQYF
TGTGCCAGCAATCTAAGGGGCTACGAGCAGTACTTC
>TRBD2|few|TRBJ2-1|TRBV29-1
CSVEDRTSGGSNEQFF
TGCAGCGTTGAAGATCGGACTAGCGGGGGATCGAATGAGCAGTTCTTC
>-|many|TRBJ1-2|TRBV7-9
CASNLNYDRTGYTF
TGTGCCAGCAACCTGAACTATGACAGAACTGGCTACACCTTC
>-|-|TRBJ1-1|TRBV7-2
CASSLVPGRRTNTEAFF
TGTGCCAGCAGCTTAGTTCCGGGGCGCCGAACGAACACTGAAGCTTTCTTT
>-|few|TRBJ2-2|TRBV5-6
CASSFANGELFF
TGTGCCAGCAGCTTTGCCAACGGGGAGCTGTTTTTT
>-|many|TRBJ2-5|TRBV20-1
CSARGADQQETQYF
TGCAGTGCTAGAGGTGCAGACCAACAAGAGACCCAGTACTTC
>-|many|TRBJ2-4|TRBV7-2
CASSSTLGGAAKNIQYF
TGTGCCAGCAGTTCGACCCTAGGGGGGGCGGCCAAAAACATTCAGTACTTC